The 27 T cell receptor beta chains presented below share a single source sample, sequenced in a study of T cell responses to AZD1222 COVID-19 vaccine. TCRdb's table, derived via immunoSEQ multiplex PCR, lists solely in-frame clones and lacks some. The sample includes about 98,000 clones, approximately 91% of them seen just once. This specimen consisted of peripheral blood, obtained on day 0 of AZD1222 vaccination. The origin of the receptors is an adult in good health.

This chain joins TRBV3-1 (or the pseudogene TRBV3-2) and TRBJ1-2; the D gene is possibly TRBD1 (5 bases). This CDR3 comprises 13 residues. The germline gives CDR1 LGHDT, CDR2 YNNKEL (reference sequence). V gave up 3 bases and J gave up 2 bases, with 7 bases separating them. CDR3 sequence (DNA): TGTGCCAGCAGCCACGGGGGAAACTATGGCTACACCTTC. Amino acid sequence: CASSHGGNYGYTF.

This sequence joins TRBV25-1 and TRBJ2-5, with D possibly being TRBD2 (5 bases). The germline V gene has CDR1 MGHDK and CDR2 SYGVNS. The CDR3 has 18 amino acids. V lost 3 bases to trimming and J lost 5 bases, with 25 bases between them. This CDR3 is CASSEGKGGPGLWETQYF. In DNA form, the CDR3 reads TGTGCCAGCAGTGAGGGAAAAGGCGGGCCAGGACTCTGGGAGACCCAGTACTTC.

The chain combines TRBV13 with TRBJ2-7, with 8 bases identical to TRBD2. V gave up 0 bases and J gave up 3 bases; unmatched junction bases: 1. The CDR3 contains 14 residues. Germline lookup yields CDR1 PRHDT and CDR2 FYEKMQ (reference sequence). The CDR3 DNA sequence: TGTGCCAGCAGCTTAGGGCGGGAGGTCTACGAGCAGTACTTC. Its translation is CASSLGREVYEQYF. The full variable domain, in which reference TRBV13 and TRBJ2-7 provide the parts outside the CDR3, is AAGVIQSPRHLIKEKRETATLKCYPIPRHDTVYWYQQGPGQDPQFLISFYEKMQSDKGSIPDRFSAQQFSDYHSELNMSSLELGDSALYFCASSLGREVYEQYFGPGTRLTVT.

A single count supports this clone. The CDR3 is CASSVGLAKNIQYF. DNA for the CDR3: TGTGCCAGCAGCGTGGGCCTAGCCAAAAACATTCAGTACTTC. This chain connects TRBV9 to TRBJ2-4, with unresolved D. Germline assignment: CDR1 SGDLS and CDR2 YYNGEE. The CDR3 is 14 amino acids. The V gene lost 2 bases and the J gene lost 0 bases, with 6 bases spanning the gap.

The CDR3 sequence: CASGGQGPIALHF. The CDR3, as DNA: TGTGCCAGTGGGGGGCAGGGTCCCATCGCCCTCCACTTT. The J gene is TRBJ1-6, the V gene TRBV9; D is possibly TRBD1 (6 bases). The germline CDR1 and CDR2 sequences are SGDLS and YYNGEE. CDR3 length equals 13 residues. With 8 bases removed from V and 14 bases from J, the gap between germline ends came to 20 bases. The complete variable domain, with remaining parts taken from reference TRBV9 and TRBJ1-6, reads DSGVTQTPKHLITATGQRVTLRCSPRSGDLSVYWYQQSLDQGLQFLIQYYNGEERAKGNILERFSAQQFPDLHSELNLSSLELGDSALYFCASGGQGPIALHFGNGTRLTVT.

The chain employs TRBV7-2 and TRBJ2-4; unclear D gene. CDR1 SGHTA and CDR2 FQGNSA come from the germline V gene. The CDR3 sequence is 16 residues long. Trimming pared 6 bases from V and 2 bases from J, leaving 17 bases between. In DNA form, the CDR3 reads TGTGCCAGCAGTCCAGCGCGGCTTATGACCAAAAACATTCAGTACTTC. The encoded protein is CASSPARLMTKNIQYF.

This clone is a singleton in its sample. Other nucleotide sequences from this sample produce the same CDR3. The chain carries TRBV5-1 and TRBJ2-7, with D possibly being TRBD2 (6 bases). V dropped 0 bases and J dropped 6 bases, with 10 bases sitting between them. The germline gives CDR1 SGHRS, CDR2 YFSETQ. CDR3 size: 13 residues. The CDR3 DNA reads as TGCGCCAGCAGCTTGGTGGGGGGTCCCGAGCAGTACTTC. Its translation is CASSLVGGPEQYF.

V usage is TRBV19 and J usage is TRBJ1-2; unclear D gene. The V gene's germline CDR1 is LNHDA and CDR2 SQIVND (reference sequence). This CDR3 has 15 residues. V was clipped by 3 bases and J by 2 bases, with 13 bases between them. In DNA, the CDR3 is TGTGCCAGTAGTATCGGGAGTCGTGGCAACTATGGCTACACCTTC. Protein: CASSIGSRGNYGYTF.

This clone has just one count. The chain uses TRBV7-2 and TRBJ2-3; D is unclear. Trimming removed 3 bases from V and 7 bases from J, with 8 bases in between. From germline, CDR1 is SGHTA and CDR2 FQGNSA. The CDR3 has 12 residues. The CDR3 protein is CASSFVSYTQYF. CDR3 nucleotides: TGTGCCAGCAGCTTCGTGTCCTATACGCAGTATTTT.

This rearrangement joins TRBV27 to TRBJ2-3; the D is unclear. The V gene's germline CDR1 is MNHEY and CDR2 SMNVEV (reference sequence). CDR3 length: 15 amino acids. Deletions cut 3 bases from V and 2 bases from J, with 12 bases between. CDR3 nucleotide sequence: TGTGCCAGCAGTTTGTCGGCAGAAATCACAGATACGCAGTATTTT. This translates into CASSLSAEITDTQYF.

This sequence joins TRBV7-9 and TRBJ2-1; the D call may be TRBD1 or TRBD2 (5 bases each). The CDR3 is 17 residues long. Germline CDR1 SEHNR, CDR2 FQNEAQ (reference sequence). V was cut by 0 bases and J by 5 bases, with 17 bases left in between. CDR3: CASSLALAGIANNEQFF. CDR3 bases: TGTGCCAGCAGCTTAGCCCTAGCAGGGATTGCTAACAATGAGCAGTTCTTC. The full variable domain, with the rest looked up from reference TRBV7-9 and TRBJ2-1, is DTGVSQNPRHKITKRGQNVTFRCDPISEHNRLYWYRQTLGQGPEFLTYFQNEAQLEKSRLLSDRFSAERPKGSFSTLEIQRTEQGDSAMYLCASSLALAGIANNEQFFGPGTRLTVL.

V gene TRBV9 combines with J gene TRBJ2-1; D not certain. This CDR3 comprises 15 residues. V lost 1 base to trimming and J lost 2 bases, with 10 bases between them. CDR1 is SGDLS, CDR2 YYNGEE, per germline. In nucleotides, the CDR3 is TGTGCCAGCAGCGTAAAGGGCGACACCTACAATGAGCAGTTCTTC. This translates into CASSVKGDTYNEQFF.

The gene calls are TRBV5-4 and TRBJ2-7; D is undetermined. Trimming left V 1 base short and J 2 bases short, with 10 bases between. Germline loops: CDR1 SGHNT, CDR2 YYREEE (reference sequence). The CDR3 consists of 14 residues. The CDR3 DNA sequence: TGTGCCAGCAGCTTGTCTGGCTACCCCTACGAGCAGTACTTC. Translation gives CASSLSGYPYEQYF.

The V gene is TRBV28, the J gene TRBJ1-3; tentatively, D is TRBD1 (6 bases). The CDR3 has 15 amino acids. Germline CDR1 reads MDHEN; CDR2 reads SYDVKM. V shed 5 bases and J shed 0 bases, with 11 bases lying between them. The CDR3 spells CASSVQGASGNTIYF. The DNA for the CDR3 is TGTGCCAGCAGTGTACAGGGCGCCTCTGGAAACACCATATATTTT.

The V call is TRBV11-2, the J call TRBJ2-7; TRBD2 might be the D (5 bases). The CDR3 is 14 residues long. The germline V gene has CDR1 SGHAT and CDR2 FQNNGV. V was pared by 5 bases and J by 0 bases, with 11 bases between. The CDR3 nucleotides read TGTGCCAGCAGCACTGACTATTCCTCCTACGAGCAGTACTTC. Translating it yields CASSTDYSSYEQYF.

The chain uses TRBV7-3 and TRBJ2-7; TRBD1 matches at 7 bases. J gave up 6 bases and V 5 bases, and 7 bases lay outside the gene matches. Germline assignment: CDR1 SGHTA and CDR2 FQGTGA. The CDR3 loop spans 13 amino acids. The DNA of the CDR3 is TGTGCCAGCAGCCTGACACAGGGGACCGAGCAGTACTTC. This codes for CASSLTQGTEQYF.

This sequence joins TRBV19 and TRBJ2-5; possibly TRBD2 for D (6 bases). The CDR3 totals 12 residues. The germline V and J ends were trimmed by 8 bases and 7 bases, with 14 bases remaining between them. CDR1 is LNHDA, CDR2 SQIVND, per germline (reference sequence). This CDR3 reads CASRSARGTQYF. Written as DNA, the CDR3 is TGTGCCAGTCGGTCTGCGCGGGGGACCCAGTACTTC.

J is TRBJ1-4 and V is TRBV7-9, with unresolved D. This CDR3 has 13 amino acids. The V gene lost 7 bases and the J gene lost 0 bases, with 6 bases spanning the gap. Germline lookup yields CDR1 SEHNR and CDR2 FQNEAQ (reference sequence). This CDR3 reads CASTHPTNEKLFF. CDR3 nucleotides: TGTGCCAGCACCCATCCAACTAATGAAAAACTGTTTTTT.

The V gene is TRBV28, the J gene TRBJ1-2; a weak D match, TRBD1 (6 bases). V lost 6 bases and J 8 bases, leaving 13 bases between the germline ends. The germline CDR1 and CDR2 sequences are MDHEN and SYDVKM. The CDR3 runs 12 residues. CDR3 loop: CASRKGGGGYTF. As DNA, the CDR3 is TGTGCCAGCAGAAAAGGGGGTGGAGGCTACACCTTC.

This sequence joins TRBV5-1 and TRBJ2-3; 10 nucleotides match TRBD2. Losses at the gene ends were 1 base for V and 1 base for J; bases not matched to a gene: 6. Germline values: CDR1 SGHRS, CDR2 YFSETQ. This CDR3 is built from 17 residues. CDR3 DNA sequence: TGCGCCAGCAGCTTGAGGTGGAGCGGGAGGGGCACAGATACGCAGTATTTT. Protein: CASSLRWSGRGTDTQYF.

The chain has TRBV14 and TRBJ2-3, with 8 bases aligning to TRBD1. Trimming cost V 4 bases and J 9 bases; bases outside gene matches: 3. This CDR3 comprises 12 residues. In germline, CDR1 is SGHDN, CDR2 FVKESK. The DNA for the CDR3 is TGTGCCAGCAGCCTGGGACAGGTCACGCAGTATTTT. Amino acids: CASSLGQVTQYF.

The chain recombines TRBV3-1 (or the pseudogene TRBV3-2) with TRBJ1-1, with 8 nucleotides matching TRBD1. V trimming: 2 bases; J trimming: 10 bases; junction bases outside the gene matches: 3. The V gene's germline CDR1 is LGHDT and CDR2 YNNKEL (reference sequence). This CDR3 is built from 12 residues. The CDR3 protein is CASSQYGTGAFF. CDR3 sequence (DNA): TGTGCCAGCAGCCAATATGGGACAGGAGCTTTCTTT.

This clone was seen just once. The CDR3 spells CASSRGPAVYEQYF. The CDR3 DNA reads as TGTGCCAGCAGCCGTGGGCCCGCGGTATACGAGCAGTACTTC. V is TRBV5-6 and J is TRBJ2-7; no firm D call. The germline V gene has CDR1 SGHDT and CDR2 YYEEEE. Trimming pared 4 bases from V and 4 bases from J, leaving 15 bases between. There are 14 residues in the CDR3.

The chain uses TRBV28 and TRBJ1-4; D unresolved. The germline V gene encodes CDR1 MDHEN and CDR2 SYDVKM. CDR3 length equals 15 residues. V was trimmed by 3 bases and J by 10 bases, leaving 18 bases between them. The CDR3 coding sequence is TGTGCCAGCAGTTTTTCCCCCGGACTTTCGGGAAAACTGTTTTTT. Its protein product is CASSFSPGLSGKLFF.

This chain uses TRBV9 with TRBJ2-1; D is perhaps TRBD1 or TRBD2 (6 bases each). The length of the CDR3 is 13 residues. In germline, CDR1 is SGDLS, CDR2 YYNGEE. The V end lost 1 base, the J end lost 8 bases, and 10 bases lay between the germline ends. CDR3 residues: CASSVWGADEQFF. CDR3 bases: TGTGCCAGCAGCGTATGGGGGGCAGATGAGCAGTTCTTC. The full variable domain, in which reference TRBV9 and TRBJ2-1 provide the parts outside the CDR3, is DSGVTQTPKHLITATGQRVTLRCSPRSGDLSVYWYQQSLDQGLQFLIQYYNGEERAKGNILERFSAQQFPDLHSELNLSSLELGDSALYFCASSVWGADEQFFGPGTRLTVL.

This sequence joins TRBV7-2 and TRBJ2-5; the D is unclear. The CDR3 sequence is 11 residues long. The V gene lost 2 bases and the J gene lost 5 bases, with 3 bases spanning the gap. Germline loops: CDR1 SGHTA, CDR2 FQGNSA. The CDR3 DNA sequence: TGTGCCAGCAGCTTACTGGAGACCCAGTACTTC. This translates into CASSLLETQYF.

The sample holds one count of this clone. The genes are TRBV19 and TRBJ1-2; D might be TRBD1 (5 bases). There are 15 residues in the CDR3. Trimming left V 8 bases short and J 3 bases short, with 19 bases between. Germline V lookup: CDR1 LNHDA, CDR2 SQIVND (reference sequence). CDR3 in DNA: TGTGCCAGTGGGGCAACGGGACGGATCGACTATGGCTACACCTTC. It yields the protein CASGATGRIDYGYTF.